This TCR beta chain was sequenced in a study of T cell changes during pregnancy in multiple sclerosis (dated by TCRdb to about 2019). About the study as a whole: The study examined how the T cell repertoire changed over the course of pregnancy in women with multiple sclerosis.

Library generation was performed with the immunoSEQ multiplex PCR assay. Sourced from immuneACCESS, this table was stored by TCRdb with only in-frame sequences that have V and J called. A share of the clones is absent; for the studies checked, an unresolved V gene accounts for under half, and the remainder has no known explanation. Present in this sample are 45,000 to 60,000 clones, more than 85% of which were seen just once. Together, the top ten hold roughly 1.1% of the sample. The CDR3 numbers 16 residues from cysteine through phenylalanine. Just the 48-base CDR3 DNA is kept, in frame starting at base 1. Taken from the germline V gene (reference sequence), the CDR1 and CDR2 loops are SEHNR and FQNEAQ. The junction carries 20 bases between V and J, which are trimmed by 1 base and 8 bases respectively. Note on this clone: Its specific antigen is unknown. Base qualities are not at hand, and no much larger clone is one base apart.

The TCR originated in a female donor in good health, enrolled as a control in a pregnancy study. This sample comprised peripheral blood, obtained after pregnancy. This chain is built from TRBV7-9 and TRBJ1-2; the best D guess is TRBD1, with 6 bases matching. The DNA reads TGTGCCAGCAGCTTAGATGGAACAGGGCCGTTTTGGGGCTACACCTTC. This yields the protein CASSLDGTGPFWGYTF. Reference TRBV7-9 and TRBJ1-2 proteins supply the regions before and after the CDR3; the full variable domain is: DTGVSQNPRHKITKRGQNVTFRCDPISEHNRLYWYRQTLGQGPEFLTYFQNEAQLEKSRLLSDRFSAERPKGSFSTLEIQRTEQGDSAMYLCASSLDGTGPFWGYTFGSGTRLTVV.